These 21 T cell receptor beta chains were sequenced from one sample in a study of Graves' ophthalmopathy and Graves' hyperthyroidism. Amplification of the TCR beta CDR3 regions used RNA transcripts (as template). First-round RT-PCR relied on HTBI primers, and a second-round multiplex PCR came next. TCRdb processed the multiplex PCR reads anew with MiXCR; each CDR3 protein has one entry. The data hold 620,000 or so distinct CDR3 sequences, with about a fifth observed a single time. The specimen sequenced was peripheral blood. The receptor set was obtained from a woman aged 18 to 35 with stable Graves' hyperthyroidism. Some clones in this sample may be carry-over from other donors' samples.

On this clonotype itself: Given a much more abundant clone one base away, this may be a read error. The CDR3 region is CASSRTGRPSGANVLTF. CDR3 DNA sequence: TGTGCCAGCAGTAGGACAGGGCGGCCCTCTGGGGCCAACGTCCTGACTTTC. V usage is TRBV12-3 or TRBV12-4 and J usage is TRBJ2-6; 8 bases are shared with TRBD1. The CDR3 consists of 17 residues. V lost 5 bases, J lost 0 bases, and 6 bases stayed unmatched.

This clonotype showed up many times. The chain joins TRBV19 to TRBJ1-1; 8 positions agree with TRBD1. CDR1 and CDR2 from the germline V gene are LNHDA and SQIVND (reference sequence). The CDR3 has 16 residues. Germline trimming cut 6 bases from V and 1 base from J; bases unmatched to any gene: 10. The CDR3, as DNA: TGTGCCAGTAGAAACAGGGGGACAGGAGCGAACACTGAAGCTTTCTTT. This gives the protein CASRNRGTGANTEAFF.

This clonotype was seen once. In nucleotides, the CDR3 is TGTGCCAGCAGACAAACAGCTTTCCAAGAGACCCAGTACTTC. Translated, it gives CASRQTAFQETQYF. The rearrangement joins TRBV7-2 to TRBJ2-5; no firm D call. Looked up from germline, CDR1 is SGHTA and CDR2 is FQGNSA. This CDR3 spans 14 amino acids. The germline V and J ends were trimmed by 6 bases and 1 base, with 12 bases remaining between them.

This clonotype showed up many times. This chain joins TRBV20-1 and TRBJ2-2, with 7 bases lining up with TRBD1. This CDR3 has 13 residues. From germline, CDR1 is DFQATT and CDR2 SNEGSKA (reference sequence). The CDR3 region is CSPRQGSTGELFF. The CDR3 coding sequence is TGCAGCCCTAGACAGGGATCCACCGGGGAGCTGTTTTTT.

This clonotype was observed at least ten times. The V and J genes are TRBV7-8 and TRBJ1-1; 8 positions agree with TRBD1. The V and J ends lost 3 bases and 1 base, in that order; junction bases with no gene match: 7. CDR3 length: 16 amino acids. Germline CDR1 SGHVS, CDR2 FQNEAQ. This CDR3 is CASSFSYGTGNTEAFF. CDR3 in DNA: TGTGCCAGCAGCTTCTCCTATGGGACAGGGAACACTGAAGCTTTCTTT.

In this sample, this clonotype turned up many times. This sequence joins TRBV28 and TRBJ2-5, with 9 bases aligning to TRBD1. The germline CDR1 and CDR2 sequences are MDHEN and SYDVKM. V lost 9 bases, J lost 1 base, and 9 bases stayed unmatched. The CDR3 covers 15 residues. CDR3 in DNA: TGTGCCAGTACAGGGGGCCGTCCTAGCCAAGAGACCCAGTACTTC. It codes for CASTGGRPSQETQYF.

This clonotype was recorded once. The rearrangement joins TRBV6-1 to TRBJ2-2; a weak D match, TRBD2 (5 bases). The germline V gene has CDR1 MNHNS and CDR2 SASEGT. CDR3 length: 14 amino acids. V shed 1 base and J shed 4 bases, with 7 bases lying between them. CDR3 nucleotide sequence: TGTGCCAGCAGTGAAGGGGAGCGCACCGGGGAGCTGTTTTTT. It encodes CASSEGERTGELFF.

The sample holds many counts of this clonotype. The gene calls are TRBV7-9 and TRBJ2-5; 8 positions match TRBD2. With V trimmed by 5 bases and J by 3 bases, 11 bases remained unmatched. CDR1 SEHNR and CDR2 FQNEAQ come from the germline V gene (reference sequence). CDR3 length: 16 amino acids. This CDR3 is CASSTRERGIKETQYF. The CDR3 coding sequence is TGTGCCAGCAGCACTAGGGAGCGGGGGATCAAAGAGACCCAGTACTTC.

This clonotype was picked up many times. The genes are TRBV30 and TRBJ2-5; 9 bases fit TRBD1. The CDR3 contains 16 residues. Germline V gene lookup returns CDR1 GTSNPN and CDR2 SVGIG (reference sequence). V lost 1 base to trimming and J lost 5 bases; unmatched junction nucleotides: 11. Written as DNA, the CDR3 is TGTGCCTGGAGTGCATCGACAGGGGGGTTGGTGGAGACCCAGTACTTC. Translated, it gives CAWSASTGGLVETQYF. Full variable domain (missing parts from reference TRBV30 and TRBJ2-5): SQTIHQWPATLVQPVGSPLSLECTVEGTSNPNLYWYRQAAGRGLQLLFYSVGIGQISSEVPQNLSASRPQDRQFILSSKKLLLSDSGFYLCAWSASTGGLVETQYFGPGTRLLVL.

This clonotype was recorded at least ten times. J is TRBJ2-5 and V is TRBV4-2; D possibly matches TRBD1 or TRBD2 (5 bases each). The CDR3 totals 14 residues. V was shortened by 1 base and J by 5 bases, with 11 bases between the two germline ends. Germline assignment: CDR1 LGHNA and CDR2 YNFKEQ. CDR3 protein: CASSQGGGEETQYF. The CDR3 DNA sequence: TGTGCCAGCAGCCAAGGTGGGGGAGAGGAGACCCAGTACTTC.

This clonotype was picked up a small number of times. V usage is TRBV19 and J usage is TRBJ1-1, with D uncertain. V was trimmed by 4 bases and J by 3 bases, leaving 18 bases between them. The germline V gene has CDR1 LNHDA and CDR2 SQIVND (reference sequence). The CDR3 contains 16 residues. CDR3 sequence (DNA): TGTGCCAGTAGTAGGGGTTCCGCTCGGGATTACACTGAAGCTTTCTTT. Translated, it gives CASSRGSARDYTEAFF.

The genes are TRBV3-1 and TRBJ1-1; TRBD1 agrees at 8 bases. The CDR3 loop spans 13 amino acids. Germline CDR1 LGHDT, CDR2 YNNKEL (reference sequence). With V trimmed by 3 bases and J by 4 bases, 1 base remained unmatched. CDR3 loop: CASSHGQGTEAFF. The DNA for the CDR3 is TGTGCCAGCAGCCACGGACAGGGCACTGAAGCTTTCTTT.

In this sample, this clonotype turned up many times. This sequence joins TRBV6-1 and TRBJ1-2, with 7 positions matching TRBD1. J gave up 5 bases and V 7 bases, and 7 bases lay outside the gene matches. This CDR3 contains 13 residues. Germline assignment: CDR1 MNHNS and CDR2 SASEGT. The CDR3 DNA follows: TGTGCCAGCACCTGGGGACAGAGTTATGGCTACACCTTC. This gives the protein CASTWGQSYGYTF.

This clonotype was seen repeatedly, ten times or more. This CDR3 is CASSYSMVRSSYEQYF. CDR3 sequence (DNA): TGTGCCAGCAGTTACTCGATGGTTAGGAGCTCCTACGAGCAGTACTTC. The rearrangement links TRBV6-2 or TRBV6-3 to TRBJ2-7; D is uncertain. The CDR3 has 16 amino acids. The V gene lost 0 bases and the J gene lost 0 bases, with 12 bases spanning the gap. Germline V gene sequence: CDR1 MNHEY, CDR2 SVGEGT.

This clonotype was seen repeatedly, ten times or more. The J gene is TRBJ1-1, the V gene TRBV15; D gene uncertain. In germline, CDR1 is LNHNV, CDR2 YYDKDF (reference sequence). The CDR3 is made up of 17 amino acids. V dropped 0 bases and J dropped 0 bases, with 14 bases sitting between them. The CDR3 sequence: CATSRDRVLMVNTEAFF. As DNA, the CDR3 is TGTGCCACCAGCAGAGATCGAGTACTGATGGTGAACACTGAAGCTTTCTTT.

CDR3 protein: CASSLGLGTGGGYTF. The CDR3 bases are TGTGCCAGCAGTCTCGGACTCGGGACAGGGGGTGGCTACACCTTC. The V and J genes are TRBV12-3 or TRBV12-4 and TRBJ1-2; TRBD1 aligns across 11 bases. Trimming took 5 bases from V and 7 from J; bases not matched to a gene: 9. The CDR3 contains 15 residues.

This clonotype was seen a few times. The J gene is TRBJ2-2, the V gene TRBV6-1; either TRBD1 or TRBD2 may fit D (5 bases each). Deletions cut 6 bases from V and 8 bases from J, with 19 bases between. Germline values: CDR1 MNHNS, CDR2 SASEGT. The CDR3 covers 15 residues. CDR3 sequence (DNA): TGTGCCAGCAGGCCCTCCGAAATGGGACCAGGGGAGCTGTTTTTT. This codes for CASRPSEMGPGELFF.

The J gene is TRBJ1-1, the V gene TRBV14; the D gene is possibly TRBD1 (5 bases). The CDR3 is made up of 14 amino acids. The germline V and J ends were trimmed by 3 bases and 5 bases, with 13 bases remaining between them. Looked up from germline, CDR1 is SGHDN and CDR2 is FVKESK. In DNA, the CDR3 is TGTGCCAGCAGCCACCGGGGGATTCGGACTGAAGCTTTCTTT. It encodes CASSHRGIRTEAFF.

This clonotype was counted at least ten times. The chain couples TRBV12-3 or TRBV12-4 to TRBJ1-2; D is possibly TRBD1 (5 bases). Trimming took off 2 bases at V and 4 bases at J, with 11 bases between the two ends. The CDR3 runs 14 residues. As DNA, the CDR3 is TGTGCCAGCAGTTTAACCGGGACCAGCTATGGCTACACCTTC. Its protein is CASSLTGTSYGYTF.

This clonotype was observed at least ten times. It may be a read error: a sequence one base away is much more abundant. The chain carries TRBV11-1 and TRBJ1-1; D gene uncertain. Trimming pared 3 bases from V and 4 bases from J, leaving 3 bases between. Per germline, CDR1 SGHAT and CDR2 FQDESV (reference sequence). This CDR3 has 11 amino acids. Here the CDR3 DNA reads TGTGCCAGCAGCTTTGCCACTGAAGCTTTCTTT. Encoded protein: CASSFATEAFF.

The rearrangement uses TRBV12-3 or TRBV12-4 and TRBJ2-7; D is possibly TRBD1 or TRBD2 (6 bases each). V was clipped by 7 bases and J by 0 bases, with 13 bases between them. This CDR3 has 14 amino acids. CDR3 bases: TGTGCCAGCACCGCCAGGGGAGGCTCCTACGAGCAGTACTTC. It is translated as CASTARGGSYEQYF.